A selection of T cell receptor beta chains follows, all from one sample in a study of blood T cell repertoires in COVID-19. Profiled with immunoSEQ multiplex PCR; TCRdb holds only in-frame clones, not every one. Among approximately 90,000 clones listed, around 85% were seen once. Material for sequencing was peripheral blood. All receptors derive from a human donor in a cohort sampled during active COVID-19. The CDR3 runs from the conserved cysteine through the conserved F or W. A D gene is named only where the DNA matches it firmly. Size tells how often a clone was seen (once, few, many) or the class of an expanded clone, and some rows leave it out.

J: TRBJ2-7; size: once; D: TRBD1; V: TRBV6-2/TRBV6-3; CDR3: CASSLRSGTGTYEQYF; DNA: TGTGCCAGCAGTCTACGATCCGGGACAGGTACCTACGAGCAGTACTTC
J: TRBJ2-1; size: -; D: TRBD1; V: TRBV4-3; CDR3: CASSQRQGSYNEQFF; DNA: TGCGCCAGCAGCCAGCGACAGGGTTCCTACAATGAGCAGTTCTTC
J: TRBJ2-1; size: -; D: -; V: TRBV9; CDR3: CASSVDSFPYNEQFF; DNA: TGTGCCAGCAGCGTAGACTCGTTCCCCTACAATGAGCAGTTCTTC
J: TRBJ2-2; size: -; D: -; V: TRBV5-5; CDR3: CASSLGGLPNTGELFF; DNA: TGTGCCAGCAGCTTGGGGGGACTCCCTAACACCGGGGAGCTGTTTTTT
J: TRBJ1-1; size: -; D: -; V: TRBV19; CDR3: CASSRRTEAFF; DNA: TGTGCCAGTAGTCGACGGACAGAAGCTTTCTTT
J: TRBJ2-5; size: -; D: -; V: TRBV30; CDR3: CAWRGSHAETQYF; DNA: TGTGCCTGGAGGGGGAGCCACGCGGAGACCCAGTACTTC
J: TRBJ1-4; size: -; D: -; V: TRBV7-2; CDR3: CASSSATGDEKLFF; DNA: TGTGCCAGCAGCTCAGCTACAGGAGACGAAAAACTGTTTTTT
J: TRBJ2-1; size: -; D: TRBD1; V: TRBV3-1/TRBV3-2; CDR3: CASSQARTGLNEQFF; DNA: TGTGCCAGCAGCCAAGCAAGGACAGGACTCAATGAGCAGTTCTTC
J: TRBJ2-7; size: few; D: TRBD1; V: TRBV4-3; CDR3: CASSQEVWGQGAYEQYF; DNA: TGCGCCAGCAGCCAAGAAGTCTGGGGACAGGGGGCCTACGAGCAGTACTTC
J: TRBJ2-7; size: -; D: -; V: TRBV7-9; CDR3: CASSLGGPRVQYF; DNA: TGTGCCAGCAGCTTAGGGGGGCCGCGAGTGCAGTACTTC
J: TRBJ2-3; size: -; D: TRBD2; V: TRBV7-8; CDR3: CASSPTSGGLTDTQYF; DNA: TGTGCCAGCAGCCCTACTAGCGGGGGGCTTACAGATACGCAGTATTTT
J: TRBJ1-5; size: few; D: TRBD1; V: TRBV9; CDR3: CASSAGQSNQPQHF; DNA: TGTGCCAGCAGCGCGGGACAGAGCAATCAGCCCCAGCATTTT
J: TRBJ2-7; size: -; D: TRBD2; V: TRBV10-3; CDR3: CAIASSSGGPIEQYF; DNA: TGTGCCATCGCTTCGTCTAGCGGGGGGCCCATCGAGCAGTACTTC
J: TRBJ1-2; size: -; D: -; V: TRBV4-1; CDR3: CASSQLAGGPSLNPYGYTF; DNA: TGCGCCAGCAGCCAATTAGCTGGAGGGCCCAGCCTTAATCCCTATGGCTACACCTTC
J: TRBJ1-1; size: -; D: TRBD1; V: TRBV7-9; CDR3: CASSPLRTGSNTEAFF; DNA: TGTGCCAGCAGCCCCCTTCGGACAGGGTCGAACACTGAAGCTTTCTTT
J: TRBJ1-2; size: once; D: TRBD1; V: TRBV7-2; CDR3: CASSQGQGPGYTF; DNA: TGTGCCAGCAGCCAAGGACAGGGGCCAGGCTACACCTTC
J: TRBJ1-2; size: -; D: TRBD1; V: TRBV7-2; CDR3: CASSPRGQRVYGYTF; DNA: TGTGCCAGCAGCCCGAGGGGACAGCGCGTCTATGGCTACACCTTC
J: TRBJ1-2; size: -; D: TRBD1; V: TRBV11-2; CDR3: CASSLSMGTGYGYTF; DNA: TGTGCCAGCAGCTTATCTATGGGGACAGGCTATGGCTACACCTTC
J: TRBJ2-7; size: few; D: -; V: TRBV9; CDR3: CASSVEAGNYEQYF; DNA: TGTGCCAGCAGCGTAGAGGCAGGGAATTACGAGCAGTACTTC
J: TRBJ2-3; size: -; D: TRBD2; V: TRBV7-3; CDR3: CASSLIRGGRDTQYF; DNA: TGTGCCAGCAGCTTAATACGGGGGGGCCGTGATACGCAGTATTTT
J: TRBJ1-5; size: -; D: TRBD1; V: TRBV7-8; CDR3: CASSLGRGRNQPQHF; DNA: TGTGCCAGCAGCTTAGGCAGGGGGCGGAATCAGCCCCAGCATTTT
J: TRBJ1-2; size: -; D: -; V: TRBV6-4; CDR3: CASSDSSQGSYGYTF; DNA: TGTGCCAGCAGTGACTCGAGCCAAGGGAGCTATGGCTACACCTTC
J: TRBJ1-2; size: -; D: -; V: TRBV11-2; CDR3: CASSLQAVGDTF; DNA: TGTGCCAGCAGCTTACAGGCTGTGGGTGACACCTTC
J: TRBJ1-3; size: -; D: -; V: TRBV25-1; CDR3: CASTGVRGNTIYF; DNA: TGTGCCAGCACAGGGGTGAGGGGAAACACCATATATTTT
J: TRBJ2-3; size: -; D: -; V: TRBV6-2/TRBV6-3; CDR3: CASSGTPTDTQYF; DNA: TGTGCCAGCAGCGGGACACCCACAGATACGCAGTATTTT
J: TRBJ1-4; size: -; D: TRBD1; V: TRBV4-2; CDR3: CASRETGDNEKLFF; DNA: TGTGCCAGCCGGGAAACAGGGGATAACGAAAAACTGTTTTTT
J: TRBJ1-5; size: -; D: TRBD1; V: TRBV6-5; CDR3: CASSANRGGNQPQHF; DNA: TGTGCCAGCAGCGCCAACAGGGGAGGCAATCAGCCCCAGCATTTT
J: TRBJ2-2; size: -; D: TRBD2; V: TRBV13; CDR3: CASSAGGGSTGELFF; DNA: TGTGCCAGCAGCGCGGGGGGGGGTTCCACCGGGGAGCTGTTTTTT
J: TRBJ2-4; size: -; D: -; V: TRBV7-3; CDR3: CASSLVSYGAKNIQYF; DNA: TGTGCCAGCAGCTTAGTTTCCTACGGGGCCAAAAACATTCAGTACTTC
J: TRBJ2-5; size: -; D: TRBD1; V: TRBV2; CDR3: CASSGLPGQGGETQYF; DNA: TGTGCCAGCAGTGGTCTACCGGGACAGGGGGGGGAGACCCAGTACTTC
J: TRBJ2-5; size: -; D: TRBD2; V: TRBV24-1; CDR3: CATSALGEGQKETQYF; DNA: TGTGCCACCAGTGCCCTGGGGGAGGGCCAGAAAGAGACCCAGTACTTC
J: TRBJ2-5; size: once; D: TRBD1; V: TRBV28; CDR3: CASSLPTGAGETQYF; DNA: TGTGCCAGCAGTTTACCCACAGGGGCCGGGGAGACCCAGTACTTC
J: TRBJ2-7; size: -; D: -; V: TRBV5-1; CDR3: CASSRALTVEIDEQYF; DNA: TGCGCCAGCAGCCGGGCCCTGACAGTAGAAATCGACGAGCAGTACTTC
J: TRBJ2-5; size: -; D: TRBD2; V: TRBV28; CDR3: CASSLAGGRETQYF; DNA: TGTGCCAGCAGTTTAGCGGGAGGGCGGGAGACCCAGTACTTC
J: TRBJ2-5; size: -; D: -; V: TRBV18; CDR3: CASSPFVSQETQYF; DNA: TGTGCCAGCTCACCATTTGTGAGCCAAGAGACCCAGTACTTC